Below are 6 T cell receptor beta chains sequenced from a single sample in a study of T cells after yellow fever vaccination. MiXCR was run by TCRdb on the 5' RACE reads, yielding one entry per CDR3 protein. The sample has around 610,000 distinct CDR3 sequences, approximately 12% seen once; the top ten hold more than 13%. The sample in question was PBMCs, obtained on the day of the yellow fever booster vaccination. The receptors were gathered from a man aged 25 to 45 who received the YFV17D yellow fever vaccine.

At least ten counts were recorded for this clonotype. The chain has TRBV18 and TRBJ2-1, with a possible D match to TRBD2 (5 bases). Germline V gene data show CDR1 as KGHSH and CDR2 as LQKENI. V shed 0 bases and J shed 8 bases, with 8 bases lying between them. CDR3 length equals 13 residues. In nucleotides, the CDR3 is TGTGCCAGCTCACCACCGTCGAGGGATGAGCAGTTCTTC. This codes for CASSPPSRDEQFF. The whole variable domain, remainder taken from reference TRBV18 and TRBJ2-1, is NAGVMQNPRHLVRRRGQEARLRCSPMKGHSHVYWYRQLPEEGLKFMVYLQKENIIDESGMPKERFSAEFPKEGPSILRIQQVVRGDSAAYFCASSPPSRDEQFFGPGTRLTVL.

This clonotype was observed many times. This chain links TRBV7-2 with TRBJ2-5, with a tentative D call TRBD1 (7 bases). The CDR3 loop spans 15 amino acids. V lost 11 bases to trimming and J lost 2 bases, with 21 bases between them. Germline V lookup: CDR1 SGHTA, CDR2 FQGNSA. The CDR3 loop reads CAGGIGGAGQETQYF. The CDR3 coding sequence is TGTGCCGGGGGGATAGGGGGCGCTGGTCAAGAGACCCAGTACTTC.

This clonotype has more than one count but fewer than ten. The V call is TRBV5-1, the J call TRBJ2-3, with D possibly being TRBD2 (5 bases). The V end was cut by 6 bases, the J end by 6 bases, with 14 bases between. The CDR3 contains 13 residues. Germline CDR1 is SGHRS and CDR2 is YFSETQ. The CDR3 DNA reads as TGCGCCAGCATCCCCCAGGCGGGTGATACGCAGTATTTT. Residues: CASIPQAGDTQYF. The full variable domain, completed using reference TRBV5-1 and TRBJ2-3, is KAGVTQTPRYLIKTRGQQVTLSCSPISGHRSVSWYQQTPGQGLQFLFEYFSETQRNKGNFPGRFSGRQFSNSRSEMNVSTLELGDSALYLCASIPQAGDTQYFGPGTRLTVL.

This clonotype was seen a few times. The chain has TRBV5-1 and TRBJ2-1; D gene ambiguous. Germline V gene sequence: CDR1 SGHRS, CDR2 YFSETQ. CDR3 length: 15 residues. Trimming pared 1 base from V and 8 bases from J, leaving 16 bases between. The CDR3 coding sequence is TGCGCCAGCAGCTTGAGGCAGGAGACAAGGGATGAGCAGTTCTTC. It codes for CASSLRQETRDEQFF.

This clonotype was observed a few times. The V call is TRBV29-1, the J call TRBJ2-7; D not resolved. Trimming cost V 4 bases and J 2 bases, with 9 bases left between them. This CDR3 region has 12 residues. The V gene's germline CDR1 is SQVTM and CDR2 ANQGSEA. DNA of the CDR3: TGCAGCGTTGCTGACGGCACCTACGAGCAGTACTTC. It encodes CSVADGTYEQYF.

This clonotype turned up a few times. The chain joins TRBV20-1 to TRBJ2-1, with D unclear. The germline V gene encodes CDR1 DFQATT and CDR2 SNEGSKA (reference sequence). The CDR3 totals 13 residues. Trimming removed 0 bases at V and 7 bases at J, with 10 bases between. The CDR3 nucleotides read TGCAGTGCTAGAGATAGACTCCGGAATGAGCAGTTCTTC. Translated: CSARDRLRNEQFF.